This TCR beta chain was captured in a study of blood T cell repertoires in COVID-19. Turning to the study itself: The analysed material was cDNA or gDNA that came from T cells, B-cell-depleted T cells, or PBMCs.

Clones were read by immunoSEQ multiplex PCR, and TCRdb kept only the in-frame ones, dropping some. The data contain almost 250,000 clones, around 89% of them singletons. The V end was cut by 2 bases, the J end by 5 bases, with 12 bases between. There are 15 residues in the CDR3. The V gene's germline CDR1 is LGHNA and CDR2 YSLEER. Donors were grouped by their self-reported clinical history. V and J are TRBV4-3 and TRBJ1-4; D may be TRBD1 (5 bases). The source is a woman aged 30 to 39 who had recovered from COVID-19. Sequenced material: PBMCs or T cells enriched from blood (not recorded which). This CDR3 reads CASSQKQEINEKLFF. The CDR3 DNA is TGCGCCAGCAGCCAAAAACAGGAGATAAATGAAAAACTGTTTTTT.